These 21 T cell receptor beta chains were sequenced from one sample in a study of T cell responses to AZD1222 COVID-19 vaccine. Profiled with immunoSEQ multiplex PCR; TCRdb holds only in-frame clones, not every one. Of 130,000 to 150,000 clones listed, 85% to 90% are singletons. This material consisted of peripheral blood, taken 28 days after the second AZD1222 dose. These TCRs come from an adult who received the AZD1222 COVID-19 vaccine.

V usage is TRBV20-1 and J usage is TRBJ2-1, with no clear D. Trimming stripped 1 base from V and 9 bases from J, with 7 bases between. Germline loops: CDR1 DFQATT, CDR2 SNEGSKA (reference sequence). The CDR3 runs 11 residues. As DNA, the CDR3 is TGCAGTGCTAGAGCCCTCGGTGAGCAGTTCTTC. This sequence encodes CSARALGEQFF.

The genes are TRBV7-9 and TRBJ1-2, with D maybe TRBD1 (5 bases). Germline CDR1 is SEHNR and CDR2 is FQNEAQ (reference sequence). The CDR3 is 15 residues long. V lost 4 bases and J 6 bases, leaving 18 bases between the germline ends. The CDR3 DNA reads TGTGCCAGCAGCTCCCGGGACGGCCGAAGCGATGGCTACACCTTC. Translated: CASSSRDGRSDGYTF.

V and J are TRBV30 and TRBJ2-7; TRBD2 matches at 8 bases. CDR1 is GTSNPN and CDR2 is SVGIG in the germline V gene (reference sequence). CDR3 length: 15 residues. The trim removed 0 bases at V and 2 bases at J, leaving 6 bases unmatched. The CDR3 bases are TGTGCCTGGAGTGTAGTGCTAGCGGGTGCCTACGAGCAGTACTTC. This sequence encodes CAWSVVLAGAYEQYF. The entire variable domain, with the rest obtained from reference TRBV30 and TRBJ2-7, is as follows: SQTIHQWPATLVQPVGSPLSLECTVEGTSNPNLYWYRQAAGRGLQLLFYSVGIGQISSEVPQNLSASRPQDRQFILSSKKLLLSDSGFYLCAWSVVLAGAYEQYFGPGTRLTVT.

V is TRBV19 and J is TRBJ2-1; D gene unclear. V was clipped by 5 bases and J by 8 bases, with 13 bases between them. The CDR3 length is 13 residues. From germline, CDR1 is LNHDA and CDR2 SQIVND (reference sequence). CDR3 bases: TGTGCCAGTAGTCCTCGAGCTTTGGATGAGCAGTTCTTC. It specifies CASSPRALDEQFF. The full variable domain, rest sourced from reference TRBV19 and TRBJ2-1, is DGGITQSPKYLFRKEGQNVTLSCEQNLNHDAMYWYRQDPGQGLRLIYYSQIVNDFQKGDIAEGYSVSREKKESFPLTVTSAQKNPTAFYLCASSPRALDEQFFGPGTRLTVL.

The CDR3 coding sequence is TGCGCCAGCAGCCCAGGGTTCTCAACCTACGAGCAGTACTTC. Translation: CASSPGFSTYEQYF. The gene calls are TRBV4-1 and TRBJ2-7; D might be TRBD1 (5 bases). V was shortened by 4 bases and J by 2 bases, with 12 bases between the two germline ends. The CDR3 runs to 14 residues. CDR1 is MGHRA, CDR2 YSYEKL, per germline.

The chain is built from TRBV30 and TRBJ1-5; tentatively, D is TRBD1 (5 bases). The CDR3 has 16 amino acids. V was pared by 1 base and J by 1 base, with 14 bases between. Germline CDR1 GTSNPN, CDR2 SVGIG (reference sequence). CDR3 bases: TGTGCCTGGAGTGCCCAACCGGGGGTGAGCAATCAGCCCCAGCATTTT. It yields the protein CAWSAQPGVSNQPQHF.

The gene calls are TRBV10-3 and TRBJ2-5, with D perhaps given as TRBD1 or TRBD2 (5 bases each). Trimming stripped 2 bases from V and 4 bases from J, with 11 bases between. The CDR3 runs 14 residues. CDR1 is ENHRY, CDR2 SYGVKD, per germline. Here the CDR3 DNA reads TGTGCCATCAGTGAGATGGGGGTCCCAGAGACCCAGTACTTC. Protein: CAISEMGVPETQYF.

V and J are TRBV28 and TRBJ2-5; tentatively, D is TRBD1 or TRBD2 (5 bases each). V was clipped by 6 bases and J by 5 bases, with 13 bases between them. CDR3 length: 13 residues. Per the germline V gene, CDR1 is MDHEN and CDR2 is SYDVKM. CDR3: CASRGAAGETQYF. The CDR3 region has the DNA TGTGCCAGCAGGGGAGCGGCAGGGGAGACCCAGTACTTC.

V usage is TRBV6-5 and J usage is TRBJ1-1; tentative D call: TRBD1 (5 bases). V lost 0 bases and J lost 12, with 14 bases in between. CDR1 and CDR2 (germline): MNHEY, SVGAGI. There are 13 residues in the CDR3. The CDR3: CASSYSAGFETFF. CDR3 DNA sequence: TGTGCCAGCAGTTACTCGGCAGGGTTCGAAACTTTCTTT.

The chain recombines TRBV11-2 with TRBJ1-2, with D hard to call. V gave up 5 bases and J gave up 10 bases, with 17 bases separating them. Germline CDR1 reads SGHAT; CDR2 reads FQNNGV. The CDR3 loop spans 13 amino acids. DNA for the CDR3: TGTGCCAGCAGCCGTGCGTTGGGAGAGGTCTACACCTTC. Translation gives CASSRALGEVYTF.

The chain couples TRBV11-3 to TRBJ2-2; D call uncertain. The CDR3 is 15 amino acids. Germline CDR1 is SGHNT and CDR2 is YENEEA. V shed 0 bases and J shed 0 bases, with 5 bases lying between them. The CDR3 DNA reads TGTGCCAGCAGCTTAGATTCCACGAACACCGGGGAGCTGTTTTTT. Its translation: CASSLDSTNTGELFF.

The chain combines TRBV6-2 or TRBV6-3 with TRBJ2-1; the D is unclear. V lost 6 bases and J lost 9, with 24 bases in between. CDR1 and CDR2 from the germline V gene are MNHEY and SVGEGT. The CDR3 length is 16 residues. CDR3 bases: TGTGCCAGCAGCGCACCCCTCAGCTTGGGATTGGGTGAGCAGTTCTTC. Amino acid sequence: CASSAPLSLGLGEQFF.

Only one count was recorded for this clone. The chain uses TRBV19 and TRBJ1-5; D ambiguous. V lost 7 bases, J lost 0 bases, and 19 bases lay in between. This CDR3 region has 17 residues. Germline values: CDR1 LNHDA, CDR2 SQIVND (reference sequence). Written as DNA, the CDR3 is TGTGCCAGTAAGTCAGTAAGGGTTGACCATAGCAATCAGCCCCAGCATTTT. It translates to CASKSVRVDHSNQPQHF.

The V gene is TRBV6-5, the J gene TRBJ2-7; 7 nucleotides agree with TRBD2. This CDR3 is 13 amino acids long. The V and J ends lost 2 bases and 3 bases, in that order; junction bases with no gene match: 1. Germline-derived CDR1 and CDR2 are MNHEY and SVGAGI. CDR3 sequence (DNA): TGTGCCAGCAGTTACCGGGAGGACTACGAGCAGTACTTC. Its translation is CASSYREDYEQYF.

The V gene is TRBV5-6, the J gene TRBJ1-2, with D unresolved. The CDR3 runs to 13 residues. Per the germline V gene, CDR1 is SGHDT and CDR2 is YYEEEE. Between the trimmed V and J ends, which lost 0 bases and 0 bases, there was a span of 3 bases. The CDR3 loop is CASSLGANYGYTF. The CDR3, as DNA: TGTGCCAGCAGCTTGGGAGCTAACTATGGCTACACCTTC.

This clone was detected only once. The chain recombines TRBV20-1 with TRBJ1-1, with D uncertain. This CDR3 region has 11 residues. V was pared by 0 bases and J by 7 bases, with 6 bases between. Germline assignment: CDR1 DFQATT and CDR2 SNEGSKA (reference sequence). The CDR3 DNA is TGCAGTGCTAGAGATTTGGTTGAAGCTTTCTTT. This codes for CSARDLVEAFF.

Of note for this clone: One end of the junction varies from germline; a read error may be responsible. The gene calls are TRBV7-7 and TRBJ2-3; 7 nucleotides match TRBD2. Germline V gene data show CDR1 as SSHAT and CDR2 as FNYEAQ (reference sequence). This CDR3 has 16 residues. In DNA form, the CDR3 reads TGTGCTAGCAGCTTAGGCGGCGGGAGTGGCACAGATACGCAGTATTTT. This sequence encodes CASSLGGGSGTDTQYF.

This clone was picked up a small number of times. This chain joins TRBV7-9 and TRBJ2-5; D remains ambiguous. The CDR3 runs 14 residues. Trimming stripped 1 base from V and 4 bases from J, with 10 bases between. Germline CDR1 SEHNR, CDR2 FQNEAQ (reference sequence). CDR3 sequence (DNA): TGTGCCAGCAGCTTAGGAAGTTATAGAGAGACCCAGTACTTC. Translated, it gives CASSLGSYRETQYF.

The J gene is TRBJ2-1, the V gene TRBV11-3, with a weak D call TRBD1 (7 bases). Trimming cost V 3 bases and J 0 bases, with 12 bases left between them. The CDR3 has 16 residues. Germline V lookup: CDR1 SGHNT, CDR2 YENEEA. DNA of the CDR3: TGTGCCAGCAGCTTGTCAGGGGGGTCCTCCTACAATGAGCAGTTCTTC. Its translation is CASSLSGGSSYNEQFF.

This clone turned up a few times. This sequence joins TRBV5-8 and TRBJ2-7, with TRBD1 as a possible D gene (5 bases). The length of the CDR3 is 12 residues. V dropped 0 bases and J dropped 5 bases, with 6 bases sitting between them. Germline lookup yields CDR1 SGHTS and CDR2 YDEGEE. The CDR3 DNA follows: TGTGCCAGCAGCTTGGAGGGGAACGAGCAGTACTTC. Its translation: CASSLEGNEQYF. The full variable domain, in which reference TRBV5-8 and TRBJ2-7 provide the parts outside the CDR3, is EAGVTQSPTHLIKTRGQQATLRCSPISGHTSVYWYQQALGLGLQFLLWYDEGEERNRGNFPPRFSGRQFPNYSSELNVNALELEDSALYLCASSLEGNEQYFGPGTRLTVT.

The V call is TRBV7-2, the J call TRBJ1-4; D is ambiguous. The CDR3 is 15 amino acids. The ends were cut back, 2 bases at V and 0 bases at J, with 7 bases in the middle. The V gene's germline CDR1 is SGHTA and CDR2 FQGNSA. In nucleotides, the CDR3 is TGTGCCAGCAGCTTAATAGCTTCAACTAATGAAAAACTGTTTTTT. Protein: CASSLIASTNEKLFF.